The clone carrying this T cell receptor (beta chain) showed up many times. The CDR3 is 15 residues long. CDR1 is MNHNS, CDR2 SASEGT, per germline. J lost 1 base, V lost 1 base, and 3 bases had no gene match. The data were taken from a study of blood T cells in healthy people across ages. Alongside a J-beta primer mix, a sample-barcoded 5' primer served in a second PCR lasting roughly 7 to 11 cycles. From the 5' RACE reads, TCRdb called clonotypes with MiXCR, one entry per CDR3 protein. The table shows about 720,000 distinct CDR3 sequences, with 25% occurring only once. The same specimen was also included in a second study, on T cells of mothers and their children.

The sequenced sample was blood. The V call is TRBV6-1, the J call TRBJ2-5; 7 bases line up with TRBD1. The source is a boy aged 5-17 years in good health. The CDR3, as DNA: TGTGCCAGCAGTGAAGAGGCAGGGGGCCAAGAGACCCAGTACTTC. Translating it yields CASSEEAGGQETQYF.